This note documents a single T cell receptor beta chain sequence. The source of the sample is a study of blood T cell repertoires in COVID-19. Using immunoSEQ multiplex PCR, the repertoire was profiled, and TCRdb retains in-frame clones only, with some absent. This table holds about 220,000 clones, more than 65% found once. The J segment lost 8 bases and the V segment lost 5 bases, leaving 7 bases of the junction unmatched. Germline CDR1 and CDR2: PRHDT and FYEKMQ (reference sequence). This CDR3 has 13 residues. The chain combines TRBV13 with TRBJ1-2, with 8 bases matching TRBD1. This receptor was taken from a man aged 45-60 years with active or convalescent COVID-19. The sequenced sample was peripheral blood. CDR3 region: CASSPRTGRGYTF. CDR3 nucleotide sequence: TGTGCCAGCAGCCCCCGGACAGGGAGAGGCTACACCTTC.